Listed below are T cell receptor beta chains from one sample, sequenced in a study of tumor-infiltrating lymphocytes in localized non-small cell lung cancer. Data came from immunoSEQ multiplex PCR; TCRdb stores just in-frame clones and leaves some out. The data hold 15,000 or so clones, with less than 80% observed a single time. Sequencing was performed on lung tumor tissue. The source of these receptors is a human donor with non-small cell lung cancer. CDR3s include the opening cysteine and the closing phenylalanine or tryptophan. The order of the fields is clone size, J gene, D gene, V gene, CDR3 protein, CDR3 DNA. A D gene is named only where the DNA matches it firmly. Not all rows give a size; the values are once, few, many and, for expanded clones, a class.

clone size: NA; J gene: TRBJ2-3; D gene: NA; V gene: TRBV12-5; CDR3 protein: CASGFLDTQYF; CDR3 DNA: TGTGCTAGTGGTTTCCTTGATACGCAGTATTTT
clone size: NA; J gene: TRBJ2-7; D gene: NA; V gene: TRBV7-9; CDR3 protein: CASSLGGFYEQYF; CDR3 DNA: TGTGCCAGCAGCTTAGGGGGTTTCTACGAGCAGTACTTC
clone size: once; J gene: TRBJ1-4; D gene: TRBD1; V gene: TRBV5-4; CDR3 protein: CASSFRTGTNEKLFF; CDR3 DNA: TGTGCCAGCAGCTTTCGGACAGGGACGAATGAAAAACTGTTTTTT
clone size: NA; J gene: TRBJ2-7; D gene: NA; V gene: TRBV4-1; CDR3 protein: CASSQGPSRSTYEQYF; CDR3 DNA: TGCGCCAGCAGCCAGGGTCCATCGCGGAGTACCTACGAGCAGTACTTC
clone size: NA; J gene: TRBJ1-2; D gene: TRBD1; V gene: TRBV15; CDR3 protein: CATSSDGTGGAGYGYTF; CDR3 DNA: TGTGCCACCAGCAGCGATGGGACAGGGGGCGCAGGCTATGGCTACACCTTC
clone size: NA; J gene: TRBJ2-2; D gene: TRBD2; V gene: TRBV27; CDR3 protein: CASSMGLAGLKSTGELFF; CDR3 DNA: TGTGCCAGCAGTATGGGACTAGCGGGATTAAAATCCACCGGGGAGCTGTTTTTT
clone size: NA; J gene: TRBJ2-3; D gene: NA; V gene: TRBV21-1; CDR3 protein: CASSPRGLQYF; CDR3 DNA: TGTGCCAGCTCGCCTAGGGGACTACAGTATTTT
clone size: NA; J gene: TRBJ2-5; D gene: TRBD2; V gene: TRBV10-3; CDR3 protein: CATAPGLAGETQYF; CDR3 DNA: TGTGCCACAGCCCCGGGACTAGCGGGAGAGACCCAGTACTTC
clone size: NA; J gene: TRBJ2-1; D gene: TRBD1; V gene: TRBV6-5; CDR3 protein: CASKDRDRSYNEQFF; CDR3 DNA: TGTGCCAGCAAAGACCGGGACAGGTCCTACAATGAGCAGTTCTTC
clone size: NA; J gene: TRBJ2-4; D gene: NA; V gene: TRBV27; CDR3 protein: CASSFVGGENIQYF; CDR3 DNA: TGTGCCAGCAGTTTTGTAGGGGGAGAAAACATTCAGTACTTC
clone size: NA; J gene: TRBJ2-7; D gene: TRBD1; V gene: TRBV5-1; CDR3 protein: CASSPRDRGSYEQYF; CDR3 DNA: TGCGCCAGCAGCCCGAGGGACAGGGGTTCCTACGAGCAGTACTTC
clone size: NA; J gene: TRBJ1-3; D gene: NA; V gene: TRBV28; CDR3 protein: CASSLSGVGNTIYF; CDR3 DNA: TGTGCCAGCAGTTTATCGGGGGTTGGGAACACCATATATTTT
clone size: NA; J gene: TRBJ2-2; D gene: TRBD1; V gene: TRBV5-1; CDR3 protein: CASSLDRANTGELFF; CDR3 DNA: TGCGCCAGCAGTTTAGACAGGGCGAACACCGGGGAGCTGTTTTTT
clone size: few; J gene: TRBJ2-6; D gene: NA; V gene: TRBV19; CDR3 protein: CASQLGQTLPGANVLTF; CDR3 DNA: TGTGCCAGTCAGTTGGGGCAGACCCTGCCTGGGGCCAACGTCCTGACTTTC
clone size: NA; J gene: TRBJ2-3; D gene: TRBD2; V gene: TRBV6-1; CDR3 protein: CASSETSLQTSASTDTQYF; CDR3 DNA: TGTGCCAGCAGTGAGACCTCGCTCCAGACTAGCGCGAGCACAGATACGCAGTATTTT
clone size: few; J gene: TRBJ2-1; D gene: NA; V gene: TRBV6-8; CDR3 protein: CASVDRNSYNEQFF; CDR3 DNA: TGTGCCAGTGTCGACAGAAACTCCTACAATGAGCAGTTCTTC
clone size: NA; J gene: TRBJ1-2; D gene: TRBD1; V gene: TRBV7-9; CDR3 protein: CASSSSTGGGYGYTF; CDR3 DNA: TGTGCCAGCAGCTCCTCGACAGGGGGAGGGTATGGCTACACCTTC
clone size: NA; J gene: TRBJ1-5; D gene: NA; V gene: TRBV9; CDR3 protein: CASSPGGVYQPQHF; CDR3 DNA: TGTGCCAGCAGCCCGGGGGGGGTCTATCAGCCCCAGCATTTT
clone size: NA; J gene: TRBJ1-5; D gene: NA; V gene: TRBV10-3; CDR3 protein: CAISESMSNQPQHF; CDR3 DNA: TGTGCCATCAGTGAGTCAATGAGCAATCAGCCCCAGCATTTT
clone size: NA; J gene: TRBJ2-2; D gene: NA; V gene: TRBV18; CDR3 protein: CASSPERALRTGELFF; CDR3 DNA: TGTGCCAGCTCACCAGAGAGGGCCCTCCGGACCGGGGAGCTGTTTTTT
clone size: NA; J gene: TRBJ1-1; D gene: NA; V gene: TRBV30; CDR3 protein: CAWSWTANTEAFF; CDR3 DNA: TGTGCCTGGAGTTGGACTGCGAACACTGAAGCTTTCTTT
clone size: few; J gene: TRBJ2-5; D gene: TRBD2; V gene: TRBV30; CDR3 protein: CAWSVGLAGGPGETQYF; CDR3 DNA: TGTGCCTGGAGTGTAGGACTAGCGGGAGGGCCAGGGGAGACCCAGTACTTC
clone size: NA; J gene: TRBJ2-1; D gene: NA; V gene: TRBV12-5; CDR3 protein: CASGLARFPLNEQFF; CDR3 DNA: TGTGCTAGTGGTTTGGCGAGGTTCCCACTCAATGAGCAGTTCTTC
clone size: NA; J gene: TRBJ1-1; D gene: NA; V gene: TRBV2; CDR3 protein: CASTVLGDTEAFF; CDR3 DNA: TGTGCCAGCACCGTCCTGGGGGACACTGAAGCTTTCTTT
clone size: NA; J gene: TRBJ1-2; D gene: NA; V gene: TRBV4-3; CDR3 protein: CASSQDWGSGYGYTF; CDR3 DNA: TGCGCCAGCAGCCAAGATTGGGGGTCCGGCTATGGCTACACCTTC
clone size: NA; J gene: TRBJ2-5; D gene: NA; V gene: TRBV29-1; CDR3 protein: CSVESGETQYF; CDR3 DNA: TGCAGCGTTGAAAGCGGGGAGACCCAGTACTTC
clone size: NA; J gene: TRBJ1-2; D gene: TRBD1; V gene: TRBV29-1; CDR3 protein: CSVGQGTNYGYTF; CDR3 DNA: TGCAGCGTCGGACAGGGGACTAACTATGGCTACACCTTC
clone size: few; J gene: TRBJ2-3; D gene: TRBD1; V gene: TRBV29-1; CDR3 protein: CSVRTGGWADTQYF; CDR3 DNA: TGCAGCGTCCGGACAGGGGGCTGGGCAGATACGCAGTATTTT
clone size: NA; J gene: TRBJ1-1; D gene: TRBD1; V gene: TRBV10-3; CDR3 protein: CAISSFPNRGNTEAFF; CDR3 DNA: TGTGCCATCAGTTCCTTCCCTAACAGGGGGAACACTGAAGCTTTCTTT
clone size: few; J gene: TRBJ1-4; D gene: NA; V gene: TRBV5-6; CDR3 protein: CASSPSSATNEKLFF; CDR3 DNA: TGTGCCAGCAGCCCAAGCAGTGCAACTAATGAAAAACTGTTTTTT
clone size: NA; J gene: TRBJ2-3; D gene: NA; V gene: TRBV21-1; CDR3 protein: CASSKVAEDRDCADTQYF; CDR3 DNA: TGTGCCAGCAGCAAAGTTGCGGAGGACAGGGATTGTGCAGATACGCAGTATTTT
clone size: few; J gene: TRBJ1-1; D gene: TRBD1; V gene: TRBV15; CDR3 protein: CATSQRGTGYEAFF; CDR3 DNA: TGTGCCACCAGCCAACGTGGGACAGGGTATGAAGCTTTCTTT
clone size: NA; J gene: TRBJ1-4; D gene: NA; V gene: TRBV19; CDR3 protein: CASSIQGSLEKLFF; CDR3 DNA: TGTGCCAGTAGTATACAGGGAAGTCTTGAAAAACTGTTTTTT
clone size: NA; J gene: TRBJ1-1; D gene: TRBD1; V gene: TRBV27; CDR3 protein: CASSPTGGSLKAFF; CDR3 DNA: TGTGCCAGCAGTCCGACAGGGGGCTCCTTGAAAGCTTTCTTT
clone size: few; J gene: TRBJ2-1; D gene: NA; V gene: TRBV7-9; CDR3 protein: CASSLMVGGPNNEQFF; CDR3 DNA: TGTGCCAGCAGCTTAATGGTTGGAGGCCCCAACAATGAGCAGTTCTTC
clone size: few; J gene: TRBJ2-1; D gene: TRBD2; V gene: TRBV12-5; CDR3 protein: CASGLGLGGRATVGNEQFF; CDR3 DNA: TGTGCTAGTGGTTTGGGGCTTGGGGGGAGGGCCACGGTGGGCAATGAGCAGTTCTTC
clone size: NA; J gene: TRBJ1-2; D gene: NA; V gene: TRBV2; CDR3 protein: CASSGGAPQDFYGYTF; CDR3 DNA: TGTGCCAGCAGTGGCGGGGCACCACAGGACTTCTATGGCTACACCTTC
clone size: NA; J gene: TRBJ2-2; D gene: NA; V gene: TRBV6-1; CDR3 protein: CASLSGVITGELFF; CDR3 DNA: TGTGCCAGCCTCTCGGGGGTCATCACCGGGGAGCTGTTTTTT
clone size: NA; J gene: TRBJ2-7; D gene: NA; V gene: TRBV5-6; CDR3 protein: CASSLVGGSYEQYF; CDR3 DNA: TGTGCCAGCAGCCTGGTCGGGGGATCCTACGAGCAGTACTTC
clone size: NA; J gene: TRBJ1-1; D gene: NA; V gene: TRBV9; CDR3 protein: CASSVDYGNTEAFF; CDR3 DNA: TGTGCCAGCAGCGTAGACTACGGGAACACTGAAGCTTTCTTT
clone size: NA; J gene: TRBJ1-5; D gene: NA; V gene: TRBV19; CDR3 protein: CASSLDRNQPQHF; CDR3 DNA: TGTGCCAGTAGTCTTGACAGAAATCAGCCCCAGCATTTT
clone size: NA; J gene: TRBJ1-1; D gene: NA; V gene: TRBV29-1; CDR3 protein: CSAERFGGSEAFF; CDR3 DNA: TGCAGCGCCGAAAGGTTTGGGGGATCTGAAGCTTTCTTT
clone size: NA; J gene: TRBJ2-7; D gene: NA; V gene: TRBV6-5; CDR3 protein: CASFRALPYEQYF; CDR3 DNA: TGTGCCAGCTTCCGGGCTCTTCCCTACGAGCAGTACTTC
clone size: NA; J gene: TRBJ2-7; D gene: TRBD2; V gene: TRBV4-3; CDR3 protein: CASSPSGGSYEQYF; CDR3 DNA: TGCGCCAGCAGCCCTAGCGGGGGCTCCTACGAGCAGTACTTC
clone size: NA; J gene: TRBJ2-1; D gene: TRBD2; V gene: TRBV30; CDR3 protein: CAWSRLASYNEQFF; CDR3 DNA: TGTGCCTGGAGTCGACTAGCGTCCTACAATGAGCAGTTCTTC
clone size: once; J gene: TRBJ2-7; D gene: TRBD2; V gene: TRBV7-9; CDR3 protein: CASSLASGRSYEQYF; CDR3 DNA: TGTGCCAGCAGCTTAGCTAGCGGGAGGTCCTACGAGCAGTACTTC
clone size: NA; J gene: TRBJ2-3; D gene: NA; V gene: TRBV28; CDR3 protein: CASSLSLRSTDTQYF; CDR3 DNA: TGTGCCAGCAGTTTATCTCTTAGAAGCACAGATACGCAGTATTTT
clone size: NA; J gene: TRBJ2-1; D gene: TRBD1; V gene: TRBV2; CDR3 protein: CASSQQGIYNEQFF; CDR3 DNA: TGTGCCAGCAGTCAACAGGGGATCTACAATGAGCAGTTCTTC
clone size: NA; J gene: TRBJ1-5; D gene: NA; V gene: TRBV10-3; CDR3 protein: CAISGEQGQPQHF; CDR3 DNA: TGTGCCATCTCAGGGGAGCAGGGTCAGCCCCAGCATTTT
clone size: few; J gene: TRBJ2-7; D gene: TRBD2; V gene: TRBV28; CDR3 protein: CASSFGLAVTFLSYEQYF; CDR3 DNA: TGTGCCAGCAGTTTCGGACTAGCGGTAACCTTCCTGTCCTACGAGCAGTACTTC
clone size: NA; J gene: TRBJ2-1; D gene: TRBD2; V gene: TRBV29-1; CDR3 protein: CSVEGAGGISYNEQFF; CDR3 DNA: TGCAGCGTTGAAGGAGCGGGAGGTATCAGTTACAATGAGCAGTTCTTC
clone size: NA; J gene: TRBJ2-1; D gene: NA; V gene: TRBV10-3; CDR3 protein: CAISESKWRLVTLSSYNEQFF; CDR3 DNA: TGTGCCATCAGTGAGTCGAAGTGGAGACTAGTTACCCTCAGCTCCTACAATGAGCAGTTCTTC
clone size: NA; J gene: TRBJ2-1; D gene: NA; V gene: TRBV19; CDR3 protein: CASSFRDTSGGHEQFF; CDR3 DNA: TGTGCCAGTAGTTTTAGAGACACGTCCGGGGGCCATGAGCAGTTCTTC
clone size: NA; J gene: TRBJ2-1; D gene: TRBD2; V gene: TRBV7-9; CDR3 protein: CASSLSVLAGRSSYNEQFF; CDR3 DNA: TGTGCCAGCAGCTTATCGGTACTAGCGGGCCGTAGCTCCTACAATGAGCAGTTCTTC
clone size: NA; J gene: TRBJ2-3; D gene: TRBD1; V gene: TRBV7-8; CDR3 protein: CASSYEGAGTDTQYF; CDR3 DNA: TGTGCCAGCAGCTACGAGGGGGCTGGCACAGATACGCAGTATTTT
clone size: NA; J gene: TRBJ1-2; D gene: NA; V gene: TRBV9; CDR3 protein: CASSPRKTNYGYTF; CDR3 DNA: TGTGCCAGCAGCCCACGGAAGACTAACTATGGCTACACCTTC
clone size: NA; J gene: TRBJ1-2; D gene: TRBD1; V gene: TRBV7-2; CDR3 protein: CASSLATGTDPPYGYTF; CDR3 DNA: TGTGCCAGCAGCTTAGCTACCGGGACAGATCCCCCCTATGGCTACACCTTC
clone size: NA; J gene: TRBJ1-1; D gene: NA; V gene: TRBV4-2; CDR3 protein: CASSQDRVGEAFF; CDR3 DNA: TGTGCCAGCAGCCAAGACAGGGTGGGTGAAGCTTTCTTT
clone size: NA; J gene: TRBJ1-5; D gene: TRBD1; V gene: TRBV2; CDR3 protein: CASSEAGGRNQPQHF; CDR3 DNA: TGTGCCAGCAGTGAAGCAGGGGGCAGAAACCAGCCCCAGCATTTT
clone size: NA; J gene: TRBJ2-3; D gene: NA; V gene: TRBV5-4; CDR3 protein: CASSLGGNRAKDTQYF; CDR3 DNA: TGTGCCAGCAGCTTGGGGGGGAACAGGGCGAAAGATACGCAGTATTTT